The source of this T cell receptor beta chain is a study of blood T cell repertoires in COVID-19. The age range of participants was about 18 to 90 years, with residence in about 25 US areas. The data were produced by immunoSEQ multiplex PCR, yet TCRdb's version contains in-frame clones alone and is incomplete. The sample consists of hundreds of thousands of clones, around 90% of them appearing once. Looked up from germline, CDR1 is LGHDT and CDR2 is YNNKEL (reference sequence). The V segment lost 3 bases and the J segment 0 bases; nucleotides outside the gene matches: 14. CDR3 length equals 21 residues.

The sequence was obtained from a man in his 60s who had recovered from COVID-19. Sequenced material: PBMCs or T cells enriched from blood (not recorded which). The V gene is TRBV3-1 (or the pseudogene TRBV3-2), the J gene TRBJ2-6, with 10 positions matching TRBD1. CDR3 nucleotide sequence: TGTGCCAGCAGCCAGAAGACAGGGGGCATTCCGGGTCTCTCTGGGGCCAACGTCCTGACTTTC. It translates to CASSQKTGGIPGLSGANVLTF.